Below are 31 T cell receptor beta chains sequenced from a single sample in a study of cytomegalovirus exposure and HLA in healthy donors. The study ran its PCR with 60 Vbeta and 13 Jbeta primers. Profiling relied on immunoSEQ multiplex PCR, and the TCRdb table lists in-frame clones only, not all of them. The sample lists some 150,000 clones; about 80% were seen once. What was sequenced was PBMCs. The receptors were gathered from a woman aged 40 to 50 in good health and CMV-seronegative.

To note about this clone: Other DNA variants within this sample encode the same CDR3. J is TRBJ1-5 and V is TRBV4-3, with TRBD1 matching over 9 bases. Germline V gene sequence: CDR1 LGHNA, CDR2 YSLEER. The CDR3 is made up of 13 amino acids. V gave up 3 bases and J gave up 6 bases; unmatched junction bases: 0. The CDR3 DNA reads TGCGCCAGCAGCCAGGACAGGGGTCAGCCCCAGCATTTT. Protein sequence: CASSQDRGQPQHF.

The chain recombines TRBV7-3 with TRBJ1-1; D is perhaps TRBD1 (6 bases). Trimming shortened V by 5 bases and J by 0 bases, and 13 bases separated the two germline ends. Germline CDR1 SGHTA, CDR2 FQGTGA. This CDR3 is 15 amino acids long. The CDR3 is CASSVGQGMNTEAFF. Written as DNA, the CDR3 is TGTGCCAGCAGCGTAGGGCAGGGGATGAACACTGAAGCTTTCTTT.

This chain uses TRBV28 with TRBJ1-6; D is unresolved. Germline V gene sequence: CDR1 MDHEN, CDR2 SYDVKM. CDR3 length: 15 residues. Between the trimmed V and J ends, which lost 5 bases and 5 bases, there was a span of 13 bases. CDR3 amino acids: CASSIHQANNSPLHF. In DNA form, the CDR3 reads TGTGCCAGCAGTATACACCAGGCTAATAATTCACCCCTCCACTTT.

This chain uses TRBV11-2 with TRBJ2-5; 7 positions agree with TRBD1. The ends lost 6 bases at V and 7 bases at J; junction bases unmatched: 11. CDR3 length: 14 residues. The germline V gene has CDR1 SGHAT and CDR2 FQNNGV. The CDR3 DNA follows: TGTGCCAGCAGTCAATTACAGGGGCCAGGGACCCAGTACTTC. This gives the protein CASSQLQGPGTQYF. Supplemented by reference TRBV11-2 and TRBJ2-5, the full variable domain reads EAGVAQSPRYKIIEKRQSVAFWCNPISGHATLYWYQQILGQGPKLLIQFQNNGVVDDSQLPKDRFSAERLKGVDSTLKIQPAKLEDSAVYLCASSQLQGPGTQYFGPGTRLLVL.

This clone appeared once. The rearrangement uses TRBV7-9 and TRBJ2-7; no clear D. Trimming took 5 bases from V and 1 from J, leaving 12 bases between them. The CDR3 consists of 14 residues. The germline CDR1 and CDR2 sequences are SEHNR and FQNEAQ (reference sequence). CDR3 region: CASSQIGGSYEQYF. CDR3 DNA: TGTGCCAGCAGCCAAATAGGCGGTTCCTACGAGCAGTACTTC.

J is TRBJ1-6 and V is TRBV7-9; possibly TRBD1 for D (5 bases). CDR3 length equals 13 residues. Between the trimmed V and J ends, which lost 3 bases and 11 bases, there was a span of 11 bases. The germline V gene encodes CDR1 SEHNR and CDR2 FQNEAQ (reference sequence). CDR3 protein: CASSFNQGTPLHF. The DNA for the CDR3 is TGTGCCAGCAGCTTTAATCAGGGAACACCCCTCCACTTT.

This clone was counted a single time. The genes are TRBV7-8 and TRBJ1-4; D may be TRBD1 (6 bases). Germline CDR1 and CDR2: SGHVS and FQNEAQ. V dropped 6 bases and J dropped 0 bases, with 23 bases sitting between them. The CDR3 length is 19 residues. The CDR3 spells CASSAPLVRSGATNEKLFF. CDR3 DNA sequence: TGTGCCAGCAGTGCCCCTCTAGTCCGGTCAGGGGCAACTAATGAAAAACTGTTTTTT.

In this sample, this clone turned up a few times. The gene calls are TRBV27 and TRBJ2-5; TRBD2 is a possible D gene (5 bases). Germline CDR1 is MNHEY and CDR2 is SMNVEV (reference sequence). V lost 0 bases, J lost 5 bases, and 13 bases lay in between. This CDR3 has 15 amino acids. The CDR3 DNA sequence: TGTGCCAGCAGTTTATCGAGCGGCTTTGGGGAGACCCAGTACTTC. This codes for CASSLSSGFGETQYF.

The J gene is TRBJ2-7, the V gene TRBV7-3, with 7 bases that match TRBD1. The V gene's germline CDR1 is SGHTA and CDR2 FQGTGA. Trimming removed 5 bases from V and 1 base from J; junction bases left unmatched: 8. The CDR3 runs to 15 residues. The CDR3 DNA reads as TGTGCCAGCAGCCCCTCCGGGACAGTTTCCTACGAGCAGTACTTC. Protein sequence: CASSPSGTVSYEQYF.

The rearrangement joins TRBV10-3 to TRBJ2-7; possible D gene TRBD1, 5 bases. This CDR3 has 13 residues. The V end was cut by 2 bases, the J end by 7 bases, with 12 bases between. Germline V lookup: CDR1 ENHRY, CDR2 SYGVKD. The DNA of the CDR3 is TGTGCCATCAGTGAGAAGGGGTTGGGTGAGCAGTACTTC. Residues: CAISEKGLGEQYF.

The V gene is TRBV7-3, the J gene TRBJ2-1; tentative D call: TRBD2 (6 bases). Germline V CDR1 and CDR2: SGHTA, FQGTGA. The CDR3 spans 19 residues. Trimming removed 2 bases from V and 0 bases from J, with 20 bases in between. CDR3 amino acids: CASSLLGTRGTSSYNEQFF. CDR3 coding DNA: TGTGCCAGCAGCTTATTGGGCACTCGGGGGACCAGCTCCTACAATGAGCAGTTCTTC. Using reference TRBV7-3 and TRBJ2-1 for the parts outside the CDR3, the full variable domain is GAGVSQTPSNKVTEKGKYVELRCDPISGHTALYWYRQSLGQGPEFLIYFQGTGAADDSGLPNDRFFAVRPEGSVSTLKIQRTERGDSAVYLCASSLLGTRGTSSYNEQFFGPGTRLTVL.

J is TRBJ1-2 and V is TRBV28; possibly TRBD1 for D (5 bases). CDR1 and CDR2 from the germline V gene are MDHEN and SYDVKM. The V end was cut by 4 bases, the J end by 8 bases, with 14 bases between. CDR3 length: 13 amino acids. CDR3 coding DNA: TGTGCCAGCAGTTGGATGAGGGAGGGGGGCTACACCTTC. This sequence encodes CASSWMREGGYTF.

This rearrangement joins TRBV29-1 to TRBJ2-1; 7 nucleotides align to TRBD2. Germline V gene data show CDR1 as SQVTM and CDR2 as ANQGSEA. The CDR3 loop spans 14 amino acids. After removal of 8 bases from V and 5 bases from J, the junction contained 12 bases not matched to a gene. The CDR3 loop reads CSLLRRLADNEQFF. The CDR3 region has the DNA TGCAGCCTCCTTCGAAGACTAGCAGACAATGAGCAGTTCTTC.

V usage is TRBV6-6 and J usage is TRBJ2-7; D is perhaps TRBD1 (7 bases). The germline V gene has CDR1 MNHNY and CDR2 SVGAGI (reference sequence). V was clipped by 6 bases and J by 3 bases, with 15 bases between them. The CDR3 extends over 14 amino acids. The CDR3 reads CASRLNRGLYEQYF. The DNA for the CDR3 is TGTGCCAGCAGATTAAACAGGGGACTCTACGAGCAGTACTTC.

This clone has only one observation. The chain links TRBV7-9 to TRBJ2-2; D is perhaps TRBD1 (5 bases). V was trimmed by 3 bases and J by 1 base, leaving 9 bases between them. This CDR3 has 15 residues. Per the germline V gene, CDR1 is SEHNR and CDR2 is FQNEAQ (reference sequence). The CDR3 nucleotides read TGTGCCAGCAGCTTGAGAGGACAGAACACCGGGGAGCTGTTTTTT. This codes for CASSLRGQNTGELFF.

The rearrangement uses TRBV5-1 and TRBJ2-2; TRBD1 matches 7 bases. Germline CDR1 is SGHRS and CDR2 is YFSETQ. Trimming took 3 bases from V and 7 from J; bases not matched to a gene: 9. The CDR3 has 15 residues. In DNA, the CDR3 is TGCGCCAGCAGCTGGAGACAGGGCCGTGGCGGGGAGCTGTTTTTT. As protein: CASSWRQGRGGELFF. The whole variable domain, remainder taken from reference TRBV5-1 and TRBJ2-2, is KAGVTQTPRYLIKTRGQQVTLSCSPISGHRSVSWYQQTPGQGLQFLFEYFSETQRNKGNFPGRFSGRQFSNSRSEMNVSTLELGDSALYLCASSWRQGRGGELFFGEGSRLTVL.

The chain couples TRBV11-3 to TRBJ2-1; 12 nucleotides align to TRBD2. The V and J ends lost 1 base and 10 bases, in that order; junction bases with no gene match: 5. The CDR3 sequence is 15 residues long. Germline CDR1 is SGHNT and CDR2 is YENEEA. Here the CDR3 DNA reads TGTGCCAGCAGCTTAGGGACTAGCGGGATCGGAGAGCAGTTCTTC. As protein: CASSLGTSGIGEQFF.

The CDR3: CASSLIRREGEQYF. Here the CDR3 DNA reads TGTGCCAGCAGTTTGATCCGGCGGGAGGGCGAGCAGTACTTC. The rearrangement links TRBV28 to TRBJ2-7; 9 positions match TRBD2. In germline, CDR1 is MDHEN, CDR2 SYDVKM. Losses at the gene ends were 3 bases for V and 6 bases for J; bases not matched to a gene: 6. There are 14 residues in the CDR3.

This chain links TRBV7-3 with TRBJ2-3, with 15 bases matching TRBD2. The CDR3 contains 18 residues. Germline loops: CDR1 SGHTA, CDR2 FQGTGA. The V gene end was trimmed by 2 bases and the J gene end by 1 base; junction bases not matched to a gene: 4. In DNA form, the CDR3 reads TGTGCCAGCAGCTTAGGACTAGCGGGAGGGCGGGGCACAGATACGCAGTATTTT. Amino acid sequence: CASSLGLAGGRGTDTQYF.

Note on this clone: Germline is not matched at one junction end, which may reflect a read error. The chain recombines TRBV7-9 with TRBJ1-2; D may be TRBD1 (5 bases). Germline V CDR1 and CDR2: SEHNR, FQNEAQ (reference sequence). CDR3 length: 15 residues. CDR3 amino acids: CSSRYTSGSYYGYTF. The CDR3, as DNA: TGTTCCAGCAGATATACTTCAGGGTCTTACTATGGCTACACCTTC.

The V gene is TRBV7-9, the J gene TRBJ2-4; 9 bases fit TRBD1. The germline gives CDR1 SEHNR, CDR2 FQNEAQ (reference sequence). Trimming cost V 6 bases and J 1 base; bases outside gene matches: 4. The CDR3 length is 15 residues. CDR3 region: CASSWDREAKNIQYF. In DNA form, the CDR3 reads TGTGCCAGCAGTTGGGACAGGGAGGCCAAAAACATTCAGTACTTC. Full variable domain (missing parts from reference TRBV7-9 and TRBJ2-4): DTGVSQNPRHKITKRGQNVTFRCDPISEHNRLYWYRQTLGQGPEFLTYFQNEAQLEKSRLLSDRFSAERPKGSFSTLEIQRTEQGDSAMYLCASSWDREAKNIQYFGAGTRLSVL.

This rearrangement joins TRBV7-3 to TRBJ1-2, with TRBD1 matching 11 bases. With V trimmed by 6 bases and J by 4 bases, 4 bases remained unmatched. Germline values: CDR1 SGHTA, CDR2 FQGTGA. CDR3 length equals 14 residues. The CDR3 DNA reads TGTGCCAGCAGAGGGACAGGGGGAAGCTATGGCTACACCTTC. This encodes CASRGTGGSYGYTF.

The chain uses TRBV7-9 and TRBJ2-2, with 9 positions matching TRBD2. Unmatched junction bases numbered 4, after V lost 4 bases and J lost 1 base. In germline, CDR1 is SEHNR, CDR2 FQNEAQ (reference sequence). This CDR3 is 16 amino acids long. CDR3 protein: CASSSPSGKNTGELFF. CDR3 nucleotides: TGTGCCAGCAGCTCCCCTAGCGGGAAGAACACCGGGGAGCTGTTTTTT.

The chain is built from TRBV10-1 and TRBJ2-7; 7 nucleotides align to TRBD2. CDR1 is WNHNN, CDR2 SYGVQD, per germline (reference sequence). The CDR3 length is 12 residues. With 9 bases clipped from V and 2 bases from J, the junction kept 4 bases outside the gene matches. This CDR3 reads CARLARAYEQYF. DNA of the CDR3: TGCGCCAGACTAGCGAGAGCCTACGAGCAGTACTTC.

The rearrangement joins TRBV6-4 to TRBJ2-7; 7 bases fit TRBD1. Germline V gene data show CDR1 as MRHNA and CDR2 as SNTAGT. Trimming at V came to 6 bases and at J to 0 bases, leaving 11 bases not matched to a gene. The CDR3 is made up of 16 amino acids. The CDR3 loop is CASRNGQATTSYEQYF. Written as DNA, the CDR3 is TGTGCCAGCAGGAACGGACAGGCGACGACCTCCTACGAGCAGTACTTC.

The chain carries TRBV5-1 and TRBJ2-1, with a possible D match to TRBD2 (5 bases). The CDR3 has 15 amino acids. Trimming left V 1 base short and J 6 bases short, with 14 bases between. Germline CDR1 SGHRS, CDR2 YFSETQ. CDR3: CASSLWGDGLNEQFF. The CDR3 nucleotides are TGCGCCAGCAGCTTGTGGGGAGATGGCCTCAATGAGCAGTTCTTC.

This sequence joins TRBV19 and TRBJ1-5, with D uncertain. The CDR3 totals 12 residues. The V end was cut by 6 bases, the J end by 5 bases, with 8 bases between. Germline CDR1 is LNHDA and CDR2 is SQIVND (reference sequence). In DNA form, the CDR3 reads TGTGCCAGTAGCGGAGAGTATCAGCCCCAGCATTTT. This translates into CASSGEYQPQHF.

This chain joins TRBV10-1 and TRBJ1-6, with 9 bases identical to TRBD1. Germline CDR1 and CDR2: WNHNN and SYGVQD (reference sequence). The CDR3 has 14 amino acids. V lost 6 bases to trimming and J lost 8 bases; unmatched junction nucleotides: 5. CDR3 sequence reads: CASSAGQGHSPLHF. The CDR3 bases are TGCGCCAGCAGCGCGGGACAGGGTCATTCACCCCTCCACTTT.

Written as DNA, the CDR3 is TGTGCCAGCAGTTACTCGTTCCCCGGAAACATTCAGTACTTC. Translating it yields CASSYSFPGNIQYF. V usage is TRBV6-5 and J usage is TRBJ2-4, with unresolved D. The V end lost 0 bases, the J end lost 6 bases, and 9 bases lay between the germline ends. The CDR3 is made up of 14 amino acids. Germline-derived CDR1 and CDR2 are MNHEY and SVGAGI.

The chain is built from TRBV28 and TRBJ1-1; perhaps TRBD1 as D (5 bases). The germline CDR1 and CDR2 sequences are MDHEN and SYDVKM. This CDR3 spans 12 amino acids. The V and J ends lost 6 bases and 8 bases respectively, with 13 bases between them. CDR3 nucleotides: TGTGCCAGCAGCCTTGGGGCACGAGAAGCTTTCTTT. Its translation is CASSLGAREAFF.

The chain couples TRBV12-5 to TRBJ2-1, with 11 bases fitting TRBD2. The CDR3 contains 23 residues. Germline V gene lookup returns CDR1 LGHNT and CDR2 FRNRAP. J was trimmed by 8 bases and V by 6 bases; bases with no gene match: 33. CDR3 loop: CASGTAIAIPSGRTPRVQHEQFF. The CDR3, as DNA: TGTGCTAGTGGGACAGCGATTGCGATCCCTAGCGGGAGGACCCCCCGGGTACAGCATGAGCAGTTCTTC.